In its sample, the clone carrying this T cell receptor beta chain is medium-sized (0.01 to 0.1%). As yet, its antigen is unknown. Points from the study as a whole: Tumor memory CD4+ T cell TCR gene usage clustered with blood and lymph node memory CD4+ cells and lymph node naive CD4+ cells.

Constant-region reverse primers amplified full-length variable regions, followed by semi-nested Nested Universal Primer A PCR. Via MiXCR, TCRdb re-called the 5' RACE reads, giving one row per CDR3 protein. The data contain around 37,000 distinct CDR3 sequences, less than 35% of them seen just once; the ten biggest clones take up less than 4%. The CDR3 is 15 amino acids. Germline-derived CDR1 and CDR2 are DFQATT and SNEGSKA (reference sequence). Trimming removed 3 bases at V and 0 bases at J, with 12 bases between. Sequencing was carried out using memory CD4+ T cells sorted from a lymph node. The subset denotes: memory CD4+ T cells, CD4+CD45RO+CD25-. The clonotype was recovered from a female donor with breast cancer. The chain combines TRBV20-1 with TRBJ2-1; D assignment may be TRBD1 or TRBD2 (6 bases each). CDR3 region: CSASKGGNSYNEQFF. Here the CDR3 DNA reads TGCAGTGCTAGTAAAGGGGGGAACTCCTACAATGAGCAGTTCTTC.